Following are 16 T cell receptor beta chains from one sample sequenced in a study of monozygotic twins with inflammatory bowel disease. TCRdb re-called the 5' RACE reads, yielding one record per CDR3 amino acid sequence without DNA. The specimen's table records around 150,000 distinct CDR3 sequences. Sequencing input: blood. The source is a human donor with ulcerative colitis or Crohn's disease, or a healthy co-twin of an affected twin (not recorded which).

The rearrangement joins TRBV7-2 to TRBJ2-7; TCRdb's D call of TRBD2 is untestable without DNA. The CDR3 runs to 15 residues. Germline V lookup: CDR1 SGHTA, CDR2 FQGNSA. This CDR3 reads CASSLSSGEVYEQYF.

V and J are TRBV27 and TRBJ2-7; TCRdb calls TRBD2, which cannot be checked without DNA. CDR3 length: 14 amino acids. Looked up from germline, CDR1 is MNHEY and CDR2 is SMNVEV (reference sequence). This CDR3 reads CASSFRDSPPEQYF.

The chain combines TRBV7-9 with TRBJ2-1; TCRdb calls TRBD1, which cannot be checked without DNA. Germline values: CDR1 SEHNR, CDR2 FQNEAQ (reference sequence). This CDR3 region has 14 residues. CDR3 residues: CASSLQGGDNEQFF.

The CDR3 reads CSAPRQGQDTQYF. The V call is TRBV20-1, the J call TRBJ2-3; TCRdb reports TRBD1, a call that lacks DNA to check it against. This CDR3 comprises 13 residues. Germline V CDR1 and CDR2: DFQATT, SNEGSKA (reference sequence).

The rearrangement joins TRBV20-1 to TRBJ2-7; TCRdb returns TRBD1, unconfirmable since there is no DNA. The V gene's germline CDR1 is DFQATT and CDR2 SNEGSKA (reference sequence). The CDR3 has 12 residues. The CDR3 sequence is CSARGGAYEQYF.

This sequence joins TRBV20-1 and TRBJ2-2; TCRdb's D gene call, TRBD1, goes unchecked for lack of DNA. The germline gives CDR1 DFQATT, CDR2 SNEGSKA (reference sequence). CDR3 length: 14 residues. The CDR3 protein is CSARQTGEVGELFF.

The chain carries TRBV5-4 and TRBJ1-1. Germline V gene lookup returns CDR1 SGHNT and CDR2 YYREEE (reference sequence). This CDR3 has 14 amino acids. CDR3 in amino acids: CASSSDREGTEAFF.

The rearrangement links TRBV6-1 to TRBJ1-2; TCRdb proposes TRBD1, but this gene call is untestable without DNA. The V gene's germline CDR1 is MNHNS and CDR2 SASEGT. The CDR3 length is 14 residues. The CDR3 here is CASRMGQGLYGYTF.

The V call is TRBV7-9, the J call TRBJ2-2; the TCRdb call, TRBD1, lacks DNA for checking. This CDR3 has 15 amino acids. Germline CDR1 is SEHNR and CDR2 is FQNEAQ (reference sequence). The CDR3 loop reads CASSPRDRPPGELFF. Filled out from reference TRBV7-9 and TRBJ2-2, the complete variable domain reads DTGVSQNPRHKITKRGQNVTFRCDPISEHNRLYWYRQTLGQGPEFLTYFQNEAQLEKSRLLSDRFSAERPKGSFSTLEIQRTEQGDSAMYLCASSPRDRPPGELFFGEGSRLTVL.

The chain uses TRBV7-8 and TRBJ1-2; TCRdb proposes TRBD1, but this gene call is untestable without DNA. The CDR3 length is 15 residues. CDR1 is SGHVS and CDR2 is FQNEAQ in the germline V gene. The chain's CDR3 is CASSTRQGASYGYTF.

The V call is TRBV12-3 or TRBV12-4, the J call TRBJ1-2; TCRdb's D call, TRBD1, is unchecked because there is no DNA. The CDR3 loop spans 13 amino acids. CDR3 sequence: CASSPAAPLGYTF.

V and J are TRBV12-3 or TRBV12-4 and TRBJ2-3; lacking DNA, the TRBD1 call made by TCRdb goes unchecked. The CDR3 is 15 amino acids. CDR3 residues: CASSFLAPTVDTQYF.

This chain joins TRBV7-9 and TRBJ2-5; TCRdb returns TRBD1, unconfirmable since there is no DNA. The length of the CDR3 is 15 residues. The germline CDR1 and CDR2 sequences are SEHNR and FQNEAQ (reference sequence). CDR3: CASSTGTGSRETQYF. Full variable domain (rest looked up from reference TRBV7-9 and TRBJ2-5): DTGVSQNPRHKITKRGQNVTFRCDPISEHNRLYWYRQTLGQGPEFLTYFQNEAQLEKSRLLSDRFSAERPKGSFSTLEIQRTEQGDSAMYLCASSTGTGSRETQYFGPGTRLLVL.

The chain joins TRBV19 to TRBJ1-1; as DNA is missing, the TRBD1 call by TCRdb cannot be tested. Germline CDR1 LNHDA, CDR2 SQIVND (reference sequence). CDR3 size: 12 residues. The CDR3: CASSNREAEAFF. The entire variable domain, with the rest obtained from reference TRBV19 and TRBJ1-1, is as follows: DGGITQSPKYLFRKEGQNVTLSCEQNLNHDAMYWYRQDPGQGLRLIYYSQIVNDFQKGDIAEGYSVSREKKESFPLTVTSAQKNPTAFYLCASSNREAEAFFGQGTRLTVV.

The V call is TRBV7-9, the J call TRBJ2-4; checking the TCRdb D call of TRBD2 is not possible without DNA. This CDR3 is 17 amino acids long. In germline, CDR1 is SEHNR, CDR2 FQNEAQ (reference sequence). This CDR3 is CASSPSLAREAKNIQYF.

The rearrangement uses TRBV7-9 and TRBJ1-2; TCRdb outputs TRBD1, but without DNA this stays unchecked. This CDR3 is 14 amino acids long. Germline V gene sequence: CDR1 SEHNR, CDR2 FQNEAQ (reference sequence). The CDR3 spells CASSLDGRDYGYTF.